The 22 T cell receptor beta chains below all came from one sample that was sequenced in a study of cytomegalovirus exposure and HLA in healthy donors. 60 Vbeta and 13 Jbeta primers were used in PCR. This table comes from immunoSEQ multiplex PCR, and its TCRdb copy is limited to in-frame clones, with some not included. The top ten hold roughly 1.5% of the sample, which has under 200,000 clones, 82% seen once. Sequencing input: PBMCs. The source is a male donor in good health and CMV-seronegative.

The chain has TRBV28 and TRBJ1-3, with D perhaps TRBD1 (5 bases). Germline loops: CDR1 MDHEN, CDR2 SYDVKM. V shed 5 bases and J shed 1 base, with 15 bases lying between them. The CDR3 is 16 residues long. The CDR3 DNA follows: TGTGCCAGCAGTAGCGGGGGGAGCCCATCTGGAAACACCATATATTTT. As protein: CASSSGGSPSGNTIYF.

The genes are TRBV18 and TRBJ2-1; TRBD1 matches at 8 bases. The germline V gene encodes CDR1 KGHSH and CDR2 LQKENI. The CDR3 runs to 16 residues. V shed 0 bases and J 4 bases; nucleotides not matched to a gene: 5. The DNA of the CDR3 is TGTGCCAGCTCACCACCCCTCAGGGGGCTATACAATGAGCAGTTCTTC. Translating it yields CASSPPLRGLYNEQFF.

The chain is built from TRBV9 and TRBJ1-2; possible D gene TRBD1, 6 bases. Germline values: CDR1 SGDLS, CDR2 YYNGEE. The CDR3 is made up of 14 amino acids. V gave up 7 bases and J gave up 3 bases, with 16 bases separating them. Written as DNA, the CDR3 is TGTGCCAGCGGACCAACAGGGATGGACTATGGCTACACCTTC. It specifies CASGPTGMDYGYTF.

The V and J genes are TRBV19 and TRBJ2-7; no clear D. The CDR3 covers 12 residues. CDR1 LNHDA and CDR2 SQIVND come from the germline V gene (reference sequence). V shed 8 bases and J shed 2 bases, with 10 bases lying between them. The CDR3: CASALDPYEQYF. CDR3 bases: TGTGCCAGTGCTCTAGATCCCTACGAGCAGTACTTC. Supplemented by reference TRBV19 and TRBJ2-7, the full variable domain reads DGGITQSPKYLFRKEGQNVTLSCEQNLNHDAMYWYRQDPGQGLRLIYYSQIVNDFQKGDIAEGYSVSREKKESFPLTVTSAQKNPTAFYLCASALDPYEQYFGPGTRLTVT.

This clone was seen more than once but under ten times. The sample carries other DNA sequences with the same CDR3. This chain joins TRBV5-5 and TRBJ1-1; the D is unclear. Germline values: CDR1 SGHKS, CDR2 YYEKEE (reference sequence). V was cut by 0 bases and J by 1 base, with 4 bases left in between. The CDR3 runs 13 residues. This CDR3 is CASSLGGNTEAFF. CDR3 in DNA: TGTGCCAGCAGCTTGGGCGGGAACACTGAAGCTTTCTTT.

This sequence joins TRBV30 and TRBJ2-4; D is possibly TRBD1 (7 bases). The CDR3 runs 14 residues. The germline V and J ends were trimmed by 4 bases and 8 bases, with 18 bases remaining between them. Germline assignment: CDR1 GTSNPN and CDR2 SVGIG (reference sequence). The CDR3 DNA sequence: TGTGCCTGGACCCCAGGAGGGGGCGCGGACATTCAGTACTTC. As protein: CAWTPGGGADIQYF.

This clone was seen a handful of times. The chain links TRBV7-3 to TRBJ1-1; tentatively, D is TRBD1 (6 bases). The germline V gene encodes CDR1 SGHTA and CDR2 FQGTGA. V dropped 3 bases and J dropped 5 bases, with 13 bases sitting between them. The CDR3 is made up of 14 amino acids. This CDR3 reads CASSLGGQGTEAFF. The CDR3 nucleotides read TGTGCCAGCAGCTTGGGCGGGCAGGGGACTGAAGCTTTCTTT.

CDR3 bases: TGCAGCGTGGGAACTAGCGGTACCCCCACAGATACGCAGTATTTT. Protein: CSVGTSGTPTDTQYF. The chain carries TRBV29-1 and TRBJ2-3, with 8 bases fitting TRBD2. Germline V lookup: CDR1 SQVTM, CDR2 ANQGSEA. Trimming removed 6 bases from V and 2 bases from J; junction bases left unmatched: 10. This CDR3 has 15 residues.

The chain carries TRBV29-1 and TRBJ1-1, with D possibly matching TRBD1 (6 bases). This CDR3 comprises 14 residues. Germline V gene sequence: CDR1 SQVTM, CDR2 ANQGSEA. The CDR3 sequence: CSSWGQGPNTEAFF. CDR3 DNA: TGCAGTTCTTGGGGGCAGGGACCGAACACTGAAGCTTTCTTT.

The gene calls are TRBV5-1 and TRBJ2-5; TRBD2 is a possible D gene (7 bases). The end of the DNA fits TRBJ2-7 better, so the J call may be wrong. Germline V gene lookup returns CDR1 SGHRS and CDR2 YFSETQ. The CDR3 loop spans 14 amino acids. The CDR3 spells CASSQNRGGDEQYF. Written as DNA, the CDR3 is TGCGCCAGCAGCCAGAACAGAGGGGGGGACGAGCAGTACTTC.

This CDR3 is CASSDLGQGMGEQYF. As DNA, the CDR3 is TGTGCCAGCAGCGACCTTGGACAGGGGATGGGCGAGCAGTACTTC. The chain uses TRBV28 and TRBJ2-7, with 9 positions matching TRBD1. This CDR3 is built from 15 residues. The trim removed 6 bases at V and 6 bases at J, leaving 12 bases unmatched. Germline V gives CDR1 MDHEN, CDR2 SYDVKM.

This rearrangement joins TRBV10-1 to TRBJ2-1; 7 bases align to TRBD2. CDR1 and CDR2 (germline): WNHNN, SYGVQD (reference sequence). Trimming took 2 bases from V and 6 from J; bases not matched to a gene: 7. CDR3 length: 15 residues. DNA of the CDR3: TGCGCCAGCAGTGAGCGGAGCGGGATAGGCAATGAGCAGTTCTTC. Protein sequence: CASSERSGIGNEQFF.

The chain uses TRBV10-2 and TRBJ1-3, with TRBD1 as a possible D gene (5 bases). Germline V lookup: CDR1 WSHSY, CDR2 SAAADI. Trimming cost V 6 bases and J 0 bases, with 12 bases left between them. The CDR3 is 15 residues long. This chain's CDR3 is CASSDRENSGNTIYF. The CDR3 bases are TGCGCCAGCAGCGACAGAGAAAACTCTGGAAACACCATATATTTT.

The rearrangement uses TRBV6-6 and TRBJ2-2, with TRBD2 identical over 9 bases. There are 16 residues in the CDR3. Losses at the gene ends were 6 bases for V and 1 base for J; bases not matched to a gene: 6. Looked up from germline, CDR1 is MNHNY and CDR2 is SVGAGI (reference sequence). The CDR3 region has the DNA TGTGCCAGCAGACAACTTAGCGGGAGGAACACCGGGGAGCTGTTTTTT. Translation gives CASRQLSGRNTGELFF.

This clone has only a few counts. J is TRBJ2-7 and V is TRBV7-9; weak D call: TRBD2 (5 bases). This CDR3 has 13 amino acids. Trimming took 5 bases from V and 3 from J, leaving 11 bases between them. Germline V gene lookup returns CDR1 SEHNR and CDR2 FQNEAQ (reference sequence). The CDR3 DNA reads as TGTGCCAGCAGCCGAGGACGGGGCTACGAGCAGTACTTC. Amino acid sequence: CASSRGRGYEQYF. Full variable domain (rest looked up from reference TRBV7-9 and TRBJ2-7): DTGVSQNPRHKITKRGQNVTFRCDPISEHNRLYWYRQTLGQGPEFLTYFQNEAQLEKSRLLSDRFSAERPKGSFSTLEIQRTEQGDSAMYLCASSRGRGYEQYFGPGTRLTVT.

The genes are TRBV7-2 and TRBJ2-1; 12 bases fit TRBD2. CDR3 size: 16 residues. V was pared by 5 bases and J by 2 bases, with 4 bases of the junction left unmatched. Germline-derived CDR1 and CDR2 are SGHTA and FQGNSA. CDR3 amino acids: CASSTRLAGAYNEQFF. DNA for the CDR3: TGTGCCAGCAGCACCCGACTAGCGGGAGCCTACAATGAGCAGTTCTTC.

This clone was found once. The CDR3 reads CASSLGSSGANVLTF. In nucleotides, the CDR3 is TGTGCCAGCAGCTTGGGGAGTTCTGGGGCCAACGTCCTGACTTTC. The chain recombines TRBV28 with TRBJ2-6; weak D call: TRBD2 (5 bases). CDR3 size: 15 residues. With 6 bases removed from V and 1 base from J, the gap between germline ends came to 10 bases. CDR1 and CDR2 from the germline V gene are MDHEN and SYDVKM. Full variable domain (rest looked up from reference TRBV28 and TRBJ2-6): DVKVTQSSRYLVKRTGEKVFLECVQDMDHENMFWYRQDPGLGLRLIYFSYDVKMKEKGDIPEGYSVSREKKERFSLILESASTNQTSMYLCASSLGSSGANVLTFGAGSRLTVL.

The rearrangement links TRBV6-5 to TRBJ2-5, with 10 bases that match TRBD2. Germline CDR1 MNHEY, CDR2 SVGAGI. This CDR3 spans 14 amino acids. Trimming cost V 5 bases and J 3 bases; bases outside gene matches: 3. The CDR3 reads CASSRTSGKETQYF. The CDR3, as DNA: TGTGCCAGCAGTCGGACTAGCGGAAAAGAGACCCAGTACTTC.

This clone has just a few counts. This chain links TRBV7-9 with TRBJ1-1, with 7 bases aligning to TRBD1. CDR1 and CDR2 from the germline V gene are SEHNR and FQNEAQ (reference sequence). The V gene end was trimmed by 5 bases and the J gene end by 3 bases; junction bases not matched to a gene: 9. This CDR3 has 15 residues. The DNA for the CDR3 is TGTGCCAGCAGCCGATTGACAGGGTCGGACACTGAAGCTTTCTTT. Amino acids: CASSRLTGSDTEAFF.

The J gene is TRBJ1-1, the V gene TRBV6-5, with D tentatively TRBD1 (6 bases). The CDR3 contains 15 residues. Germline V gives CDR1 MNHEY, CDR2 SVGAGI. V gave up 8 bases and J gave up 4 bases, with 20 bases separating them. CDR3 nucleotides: TGTGCCAGCTATCCCCCTCCCGGCAGGGGCACTGAAGCTTTCTTT. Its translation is CASYPPPGRGTEAFF.

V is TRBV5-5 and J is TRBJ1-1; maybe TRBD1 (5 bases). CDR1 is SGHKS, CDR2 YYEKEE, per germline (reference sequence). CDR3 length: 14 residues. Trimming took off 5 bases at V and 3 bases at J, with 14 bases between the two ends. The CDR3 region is CASRQGALDTEAFF. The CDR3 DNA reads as TGTGCCAGCAGGCAAGGGGCGTTGGACACTGAAGCTTTCTTT.

This CDR3 is CASSLLTGSGYGYTF. CDR3 sequence (DNA): TGTGCCAGCAGTTTATTAACAGGGAGTGGCTATGGCTACACCTTC. J is TRBJ1-2 and V is TRBV28, with D possibly matching TRBD1 (6 bases). V was pared by 1 base and J by 4 bases, with 13 bases between. This CDR3 spans 15 amino acids. Germline CDR1 reads MDHEN; CDR2 reads SYDVKM.